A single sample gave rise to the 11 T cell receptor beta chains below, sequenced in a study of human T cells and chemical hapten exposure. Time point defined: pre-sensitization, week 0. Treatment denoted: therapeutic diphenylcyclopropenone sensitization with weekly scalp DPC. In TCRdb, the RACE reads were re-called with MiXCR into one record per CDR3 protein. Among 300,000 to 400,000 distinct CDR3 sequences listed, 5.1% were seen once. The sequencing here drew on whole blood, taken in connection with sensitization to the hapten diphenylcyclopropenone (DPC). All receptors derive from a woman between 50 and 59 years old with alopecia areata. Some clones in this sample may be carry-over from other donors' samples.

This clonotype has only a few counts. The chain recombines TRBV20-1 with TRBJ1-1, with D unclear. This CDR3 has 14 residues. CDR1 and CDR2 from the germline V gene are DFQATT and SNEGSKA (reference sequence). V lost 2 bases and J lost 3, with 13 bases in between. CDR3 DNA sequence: TGCAGTGCTAGACTTGCGGGCGCGGACACTGAAGCTTTCTTT. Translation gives CSARLAGADTEAFF.

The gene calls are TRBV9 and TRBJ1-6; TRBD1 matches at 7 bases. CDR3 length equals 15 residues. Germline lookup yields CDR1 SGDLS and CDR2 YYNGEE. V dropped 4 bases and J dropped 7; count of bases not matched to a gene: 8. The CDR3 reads CASSPTTGDNSPLHF. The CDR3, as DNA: TGTGCCAGCAGCCCGACCACAGGGGACAATTCACCCCTCCACTTT.

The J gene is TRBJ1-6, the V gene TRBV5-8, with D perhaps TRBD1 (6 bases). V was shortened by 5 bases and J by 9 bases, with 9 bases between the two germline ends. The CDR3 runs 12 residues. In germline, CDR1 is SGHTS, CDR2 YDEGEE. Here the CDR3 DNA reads TGTGCCAGCAGTCACAGGGCTTCACCCCTCCACTTT. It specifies CASSHRASPLHF.

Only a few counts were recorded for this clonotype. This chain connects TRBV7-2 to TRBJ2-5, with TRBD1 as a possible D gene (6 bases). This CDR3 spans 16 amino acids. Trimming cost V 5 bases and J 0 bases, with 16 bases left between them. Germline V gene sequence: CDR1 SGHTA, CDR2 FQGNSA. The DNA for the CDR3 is TGTGCCAGCAGCATAGGACAGATTTCCAACCAAGAGACCCAGTACTTC. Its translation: CASSIGQISNQETQYF.

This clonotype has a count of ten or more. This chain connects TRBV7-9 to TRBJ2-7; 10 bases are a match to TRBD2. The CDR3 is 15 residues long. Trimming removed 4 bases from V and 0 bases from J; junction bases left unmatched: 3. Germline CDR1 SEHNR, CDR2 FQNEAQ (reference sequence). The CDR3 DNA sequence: TGTGCCAGCAGCTCAAGCGGGGGGGGCTCCTACGAGCAGTACTTC. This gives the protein CASSSSGGGSYEQYF.

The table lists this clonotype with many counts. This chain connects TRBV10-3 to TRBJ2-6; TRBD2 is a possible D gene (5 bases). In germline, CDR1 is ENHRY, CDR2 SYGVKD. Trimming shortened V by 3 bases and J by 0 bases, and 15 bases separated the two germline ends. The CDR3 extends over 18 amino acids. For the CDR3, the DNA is TGTGCCATCAGTGAAGGGCTAGCAGAAAGCTCTGGGGCCAACGTCCTGACTTTC. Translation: CAISEGLAESSGANVLTF.

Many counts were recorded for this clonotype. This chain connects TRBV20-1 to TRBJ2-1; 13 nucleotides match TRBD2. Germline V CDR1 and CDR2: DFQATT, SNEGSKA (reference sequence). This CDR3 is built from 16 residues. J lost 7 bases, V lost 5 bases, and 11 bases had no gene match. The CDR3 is CSALLGTSGAWNEQFF. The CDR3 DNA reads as TGCAGTGCTCTACTCGGGACTAGCGGGGCGTGGAATGAGCAGTTCTTC.

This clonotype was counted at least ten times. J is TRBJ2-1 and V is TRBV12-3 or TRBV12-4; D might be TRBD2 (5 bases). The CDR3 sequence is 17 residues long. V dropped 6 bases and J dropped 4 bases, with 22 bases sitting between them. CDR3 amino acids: CASSSQADSGLYNEQFF. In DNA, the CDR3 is TGTGCCAGCAGCTCCCAGGCGGACTCAGGCCTTTACAATGAGCAGTTCTTC.

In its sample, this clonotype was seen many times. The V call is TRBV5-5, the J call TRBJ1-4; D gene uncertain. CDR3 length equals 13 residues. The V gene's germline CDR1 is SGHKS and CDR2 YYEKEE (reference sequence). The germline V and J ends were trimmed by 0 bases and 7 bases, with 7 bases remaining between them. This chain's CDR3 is CASSLGRGEKLFF. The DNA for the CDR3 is TGTGCCAGCAGCTTGGGACGCGGTGAAAAACTGTTTTTT.

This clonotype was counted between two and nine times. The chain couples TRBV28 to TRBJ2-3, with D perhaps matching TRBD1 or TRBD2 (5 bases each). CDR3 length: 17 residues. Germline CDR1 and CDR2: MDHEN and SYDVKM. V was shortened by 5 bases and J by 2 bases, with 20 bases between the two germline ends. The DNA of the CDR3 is TGTGCCAGCAGTCTCCTGGGTTCTGGGGGATACACAGATACGCAGTATTTT. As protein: CASSLLGSGGYTDTQYF.

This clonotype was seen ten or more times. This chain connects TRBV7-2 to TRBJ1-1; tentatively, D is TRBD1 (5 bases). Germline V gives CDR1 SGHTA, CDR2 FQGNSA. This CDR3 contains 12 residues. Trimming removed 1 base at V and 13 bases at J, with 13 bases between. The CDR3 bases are TGTGCCAGCAGCTTAGACTCGCCGAGGGGTTTCTTT. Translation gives CASSLDSPRGFF.